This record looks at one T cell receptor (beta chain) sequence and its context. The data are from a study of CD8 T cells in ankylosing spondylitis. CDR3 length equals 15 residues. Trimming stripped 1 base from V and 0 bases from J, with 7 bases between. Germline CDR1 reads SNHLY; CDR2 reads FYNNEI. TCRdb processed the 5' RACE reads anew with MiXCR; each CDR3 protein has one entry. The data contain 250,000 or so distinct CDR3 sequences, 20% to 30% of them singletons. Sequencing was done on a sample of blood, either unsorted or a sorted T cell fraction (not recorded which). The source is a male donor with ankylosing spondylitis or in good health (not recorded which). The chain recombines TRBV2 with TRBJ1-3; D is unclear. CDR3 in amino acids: CASSEGGFSGNTIYF. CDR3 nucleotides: TGTGCCAGCAGTGAAGGGGGATTCTCTGGAAACACCATATATTTT.